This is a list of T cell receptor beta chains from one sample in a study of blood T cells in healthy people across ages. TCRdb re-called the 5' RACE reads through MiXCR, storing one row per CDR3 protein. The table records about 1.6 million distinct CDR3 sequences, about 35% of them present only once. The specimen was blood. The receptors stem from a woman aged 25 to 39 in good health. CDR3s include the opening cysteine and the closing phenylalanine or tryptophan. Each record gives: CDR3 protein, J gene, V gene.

cdr3_aa: CASSKGQGAYNEQFF
j_call: TRBJ2-1
v_call: TRBV5-6

cdr3_aa: CASSGEASGAKTQYF
j_call: TRBJ2-5
v_call: TRBV16

cdr3_aa: CSASGALNYGYTF
j_call: TRBJ1-2
v_call: TRBV20-1

cdr3_aa: CSARGLRQGDVNTEAFF
j_call: TRBJ1-1
v_call: TRBV20-1

cdr3_aa: CASSQAHGGTQYF
j_call: TRBJ2-3
v_call: TRBV14

cdr3_aa: CASSQPGGVYEQYF
j_call: TRBJ2-7
v_call: TRBV13

cdr3_aa: CASSQQLRGGTDTQYF
j_call: TRBJ2-3
v_call: TRBV4-2

cdr3_aa: CSVAADRVKWNTEAFF
j_call: TRBJ1-1
v_call: TRBV29-1

cdr3_aa: CASSFNSGGAYEQYF
j_call: TRBJ2-7
v_call: TRBV27

cdr3_aa: CSASVPGMGRYGYTF
j_call: TRBJ1-2
v_call: TRBV20-1

cdr3_aa: CASSPRGAGLAVYEQYF
j_call: TRBJ2-7
v_call: TRBV27

cdr3_aa: CASSYSGQYEQFF
j_call: TRBJ2-1
v_call: TRBV6-5

cdr3_aa: CATTWTSGGTDTQYF
j_call: TRBJ2-3
v_call: TRBV10-3

cdr3_aa: CSVLGGGRHSYNEQFF
j_call: TRBJ2-1
v_call: TRBV29-1

cdr3_aa: CSALSASSYEQYF
j_call: TRBJ2-7
v_call: TRBV20-1

cdr3_aa: CASSLIFADTQYF
j_call: TRBJ2-3
v_call: TRBV27

cdr3_aa: CASSLTTPPPYNEQFF
j_call: TRBJ2-1
v_call: TRBV5-6

cdr3_aa: CASSLNEYEQYF
j_call: TRBJ2-7
v_call: TRBV7-6

cdr3_aa: CSARERGGYTDTQYF
j_call: TRBJ2-3
v_call: TRBV20-1

cdr3_aa: CASRSDRVTFGANQPQHF
j_call: TRBJ1-5
v_call: TRBV28

cdr3_aa: CASSSELAGGVNEQFF
j_call: TRBJ2-1
v_call: TRBV6-1

cdr3_aa: CASSYPLGQGAGGANVLTF
j_call: TRBJ2-6
v_call: TRBV6-2/TRBV6-3

cdr3_aa: CASSPGTGGTGRYNSPLHF
j_call: TRBJ1-6
v_call: TRBV18

cdr3_aa: CASRLTGDTDTQYF
j_call: TRBJ2-3
v_call: TRBV5-1

cdr3_aa: CASSFYRDKIAYNEQFF
j_call: TRBJ2-1
v_call: TRBV11-1

cdr3_aa: CASSQDGGLGTDTQYF
j_call: TRBJ2-3
v_call: TRBV4-1

cdr3_aa: CASNSRQGGTEAFF
j_call: TRBJ1-1
v_call: TRBV5-4

cdr3_aa: CASSFTRGQYEQYF
j_call: TRBJ2-7
v_call: TRBV12-3/TRBV12-4